Reported below is one T cell receptor beta chain. Germline assignment: CDR1 SQVTM and CDR2 ANQGSEA. V gave up 6 bases and J gave up 5 bases, with 15 bases separating them. This CDR3 is 13 amino acids long. Unique molecular identifiers were built into the TCRbeta library. TCRdb ran MiXCR on the PCR reads and lists one entry per CDR3 protein. This sample has about 500,000 distinct CDR3 sequences; about 31% occur once, and the top ten carry about 2.3%. The data are from a study of T-cell reconstitution after alpha-beta-depleted transplantation in children. The sample here was PBMCs from the stem cell graft donor, taken from the stem cell graft. The chain couples TRBV29-1 to TRBJ2-3, with a possible D match to TRBD2 (5 bases). The receptor comes from a human donor who donated a stem cell graft to a child with aplastic anemia. In nucleotides, the CDR3 is TGCAGCGTCCCGGCGTCTAGCCGAGATACGCAGTATTTT. Translation gives CSVPASSRDTQYF.